Shown below are 13 T cell receptor beta chains from a single sample sequenced in a study of shared T cell receptors in the human thymus (dated by TCRdb to about 2021). The library relied on the immunoSEQ multiplex PCR assay. TCRdb stores this immuneACCESS table with in-frame sequences only. Part of the clones is absent; in the studies checked, under half of the shortfall reflects unresolved V genes, and no reason is known for the rest. For this sample the table gives about 500,000 clones, of which about 84% were detected only once. The ten top clones hold more than 0.01% of the sample. In addition, the sample was reused for a study of human thymus T cells.

Input material: thymocytes. These receptors originate from a boy under two years old with a congenital heart defect. Donor details come from another sample of the same person, matched by shared clones.

Remarks on this clone: A junction boundary mismatches the germline segment, possibly from a read error. This chain connects TRBV28 to TRBJ2-7, with D tentatively TRBD2 (6 bases). CDR1 and CDR2 from the germline V gene are MDHEN and SYDVKM. The CDR3 consists of 12 residues. CDR3 in DNA: TGTGCCTCCGCGGAGGGACTTTACGAGCAGTGCTTC. Its protein is CASAEGLYEQCF.

This clone was recorded a few times. The chain combines TRBV29-1 with TRBJ1-1, with D maybe TRBD1 (6 bases). Trimming cost V 7 bases and J 1 base, with 19 bases left between them. CDR3 size: 15 residues. Germline V CDR1 and CDR2: SQVTM, ANQGSEA. In nucleotides, the CDR3 is TGCAGCGCGGGGGGGGGCGTTAGACCGAACACTGAAGCTTTCTTT. Translation gives CSAGGGVRPNTEAFF.

The chain combines TRBV6-1 with TRBJ1-1, with 7 bases aligning to TRBD1. The CDR3 has 13 residues. Trimming cost V 6 bases and J 3 bases; bases outside gene matches: 4. CDR1 is MNHNS, CDR2 SASEGT, per germline. The DNA for the CDR3 is TGTGCCAGCAGAGACAGGGACCACACTGAAGCTTTCTTT. It translates to CASRDRDHTEAFF.

V and J are TRBV10-1 and TRBJ1-2, with a weak D call TRBD1 (6 bases). The CDR3 is 14 residues long. Trimming pared 6 bases from V and 4 bases from J, leaving 15 bases between. CDR1 WNHNN and CDR2 SYGVQD come from the germline V gene (reference sequence). This CDR3 is CASSPTGSGYGYTF. DNA for the CDR3: TGCGCCAGCAGCCCCACAGGGTCTGGCTATGGCTACACCTTC.

This chain links TRBV19 with TRBJ2-7; possibly TRBD2 for D (6 bases). CDR1 and CDR2 (germline): LNHDA, SQIVND (reference sequence). The V end was cut by 8 bases, the J end by 8 bases, with 19 bases between. The CDR3 covers 13 residues. The CDR3 sequence is CASAPGGPRKQYF. The CDR3 DNA reads TGTGCCAGTGCCCCCGGGGGTCCTAGGAAGCAGTACTTC.

This rearrangement joins TRBV10-3 to TRBJ1-4; TRBD1 aligns across 10 bases. This CDR3 spans 13 amino acids. Germline lookup yields CDR1 ENHRY and CDR2 SYGVKD. V was clipped by 11 bases and J by 7 bases; unmatched bases: 7. The CDR3 loop is CAVGTGETEKLFF. In DNA, the CDR3 is TGTGCCGTAGGGACAGGGGAAACTGAAAAACTGTTTTTT.

J is TRBJ1-2 and V is TRBV27, with a weak D call TRBD1 (5 bases). V gave up 8 bases and J gave up 4 bases, with 14 bases separating them. CDR3 length: 13 amino acids. Germline V gives CDR1 MNHEY, CDR2 SMNVEV (reference sequence). For the CDR3, the DNA is TGTGCCAGCGCCACGACAGAACTCTATGGCTACACCTTC. Protein product: CASATTELYGYTF.

The rearrangement uses TRBV6-1 and TRBJ1-1; 10 positions match TRBD1. The length of the CDR3 is 14 residues. The V segment lost 6 bases and the J segment 4 bases; nucleotides outside the gene matches: 5. In germline, CDR1 is MNHNS, CDR2 SASEGT. The chain's CDR3 is CASRGTGAITEAFF. The CDR3 DNA follows: TGTGCCAGCAGAGGGACAGGGGCGATCACTGAAGCTTTCTTT.

The V and J genes are TRBV7-9 and TRBJ2-1; 14 nucleotides line up with TRBD2. This CDR3 region has 15 residues. CDR1 is SEHNR, CDR2 FQNEAQ, per germline (reference sequence). Trimming cost V 6 bases and J 5 bases; bases outside gene matches: 3. The CDR3 protein is CASRAGLAGDNEQFF. The CDR3 nucleotides read TGTGCCAGCAGGGCGGGACTAGCGGGAGACAATGAGCAGTTCTTC.

The chain couples TRBV11-2 to TRBJ2-7; D is possibly TRBD1 (6 bases). The CDR3 is made up of 13 amino acids. Germline CDR1 is SGHAT and CDR2 is FQNNGV. With 7 bases removed from V and 3 bases from J, the gap between germline ends came to 13 bases. For the CDR3, the DNA is TGTGCCAGCACACCTTACAGGGACTACGAGCAGTACTTC. This codes for CASTPYRDYEQYF.

This clone occurred a few times. V gene TRBV6-1 combines with J gene TRBJ2-5, with 16 bases matching TRBD2. The CDR3 is 18 amino acids. The trim removed 2 bases at V and 5 bases at J, leaving 8 bases unmatched. Germline V lookup: CDR1 MNHNS, CDR2 SASEGT. Written as DNA, the CDR3 is TGTGCCAGCAGTGAACCCAAGGGACTAGCGGGAGGGCCGGAGACCCAGTACTTC. The encoded protein is CASSEPKGLAGGPETQYF.

The rearrangement uses TRBV19 and TRBJ2-7; a possible D gene is TRBD2 (6 bases). Germline V gene lookup returns CDR1 LNHDA and CDR2 SQIVND (reference sequence). Trimming removed 5 bases from V and 5 bases from J, with 16 bases in between. CDR3 length equals 14 residues. CDR3 in DNA: TGTGCCAGTAGTTCAGGCGGGGACCTGGACGAGCAGTACTTC. It is translated as CASSSGGDLDEQYF. The full variable domain, in which reference TRBV19 and TRBJ2-7 provide the parts outside the CDR3, is DGGITQSPKYLFRKEGQNVTLSCEQNLNHDAMYWYRQDPGQGLRLIYYSQIVNDFQKGDIAEGYSVSREKKESFPLTVTSAQKNPTAFYLCASSSGGDLDEQYFGPGTRLTVT.

The chain uses TRBV4-1 and TRBJ2-3; 7 bases agree with TRBD2. The junction had 13 bases not matched to a gene; V was cut back by 1 base and J by 6 bases. Germline loops: CDR1 MGHRA, CDR2 YSYEKL. The CDR3 has 17 amino acids. DNA for the CDR3: TGCGCCAGCAGCCAAGGGGGGAGGGAGGGACCCCCCGATACGCAGTATTTT. Its protein is CASSQGGREGPPDTQYF.